Listed below are T cell receptor beta chains from one sample, sequenced in a study of patients and donors after allogeneic stem cell transplantation. TCRdb re-called the RT-PCR reads with MiXCR, one entry per CDR3 protein. Of 400,000 to 500,000 distinct CDR3 sequences in the sample, about a sixth are singletons; the top ten hold 7% to 7.5%. Sequenced sample: blood, either unsorted or a sorted T cell fraction (not recorded which). Receptor source: a human donor who was either an allogeneic HSCT recipient or a stem cell or donor lymphocyte infusion donor (not recorded which). It is not recorded whose cells these are; they may come from a transplant donor. Both conserved end residues are part of each CDR3. D genes are given only for firm matches. Clone size is stated in some rows and not others, as once, few, many or a class when expanded.

len	abundance	d_gene	v_gene	j_gene	CDR3nt	CDR3aa
16	many	-	TRBV20-1	TRBJ2-3	TGCAGTGCTATCGAGACTACCCGCGATTTTACAGATACGCAGTATTTT	CSAIETTRDFTDTQYF
15	few	-	TRBV6-1	TRBJ1-5	TGTGCCAGCAGTGAACGACGGACTTTCAATCAGCCCCAGCATTTT	CASSERRTFNQPQHF
15	many	-	TRBV12-3/TRBV12-4	TRBJ1-5	TGTGCCAGCAGTCCCCACCAGGGTATAGGCCAGCCCCAGCATTTT	CASSPHQGIGQPQHF
16	-	TRBD2	TRBV19	TRBJ2-7	TGTGCCAGTAGTGCCCGTACTAGCGGGAGTATGTACGAGCAGTACTTC	CASSARTSGSMYEQYF
13	few	-	TRBV2	TRBJ1-2	TGTGCCAGCTCGCGGCAGGTTCACTATGGCTACACCTTC	CASSRQVHYGYTF
15	-	-	TRBV5-1	TRBJ1-3	TGCGCCAGCAGCTTGGGGGGTAAGGCTGGAAACACCATATATTTT	CASSLGGKAGNTIYF
15	many	-	TRBV10-3	TRBJ2-6	TGTGCCATCAGTGGAGTCATCTCTGGGGCCAACGTCCTGACTTTC	CAISGVISGANVLTF
15	many	-	TRBV4-1	TRBJ2-7	TGCGCCAGCAGCCAGGGTCAGGAGGGTCCCTACGAGCAGTACTTC	CASSQGQEGPYEQYF
13	-	-	TRBV12-3/TRBV12-4	TRBJ2-5	TGTGCCAGCAGACCTACAGGGTCGGAGACCCAGTACTTC	CASRPTGSETQYF
12	-	-	TRBV24-1	TRBJ2-7	TGTGCCACCAGTGACCCCTCTTACGAGCAGTACTTC	CATSDPSYEQYF
15	-	-	TRBV5-1	TRBJ1-1	TGCGCCAGCAGCCCGGGCCTGACAGGCAACACTGAAGCTTTCTTT	CASSPGLTGNTEAFF
17	few	-	TRBV27	TRBJ2-1	TGTGCCAGCAGTTTCCCCCGCCGGGTTTTCTCCTACAATGAGCAGTTCTTC	CASSFPRRVFSYNEQFF
15	-	TRBD1	TRBV12-3/TRBV12-4	TRBJ2-7	TGTGCCAGCAGTTTGTGGGGACAGGACTCCTACGAGCAGTACTTC	CASSLWGQDSYEQYF
14	few	-	TRBV9	TRBJ2-3	TGTGCCAGCAGCGGACCGGGTCCATCAGATACGCAGTATTTT	CASSGPGPSDTQYF
15	-	-	TRBV2	TRBJ2-3	TGTGCCAGCACTCGGGAAGGTGTCAGCACAGATACGCAGTATTTT	CASTREGVSTDTQYF
15	few	-	TRBV5-1	TRBJ2-2	TGCGCCAGCGCAAACACCCGGACCGTATCCGGGGAGCTGTTTTTT	CASANTRTVSGELFF
14	few	TRBD1	TRBV18	TRBJ1-5	TGTGCCAGCTCACCTTCGGACAGGGTCGGGACCCAGCATTTT	CASSPSDRVGTQHF
14	-	-	TRBV7-9	TRBJ1-1	TGTGCCAGCAGCTTACCTCCAGAGAACACTGAAGCTTTCTTT	CASSLPPENTEAFF
16	-	TRBD2	TRBV4-1	TRBJ2-7	TGCGCCAGCAGCCAAGGGACTAGCGGGAACGTCCACGAGCAGTACTTC	CASSQGTSGNVHEQYF
13	-	-	TRBV7-8	TRBJ2-1	TGTGCCAGCAGCTTAGCGCGGGCCTCCGGGGAGTTCTTC	CASSLARASGEFF
16	-	TRBD2	TRBV5-6	TRBJ2-2	TGTGCCAGCAGCCTCCGGGGGGGAAGGTTCACCGGGGAGCTGTTTTTT	CASSLRGGRFTGELFF
18	-	TRBD2	TRBV24-1	TRBJ2-1	TGTGCCACCAGTGATACTGGGACTAGCGGGAGATGGGGGAATGAGCAGTTCTTC	CATSDTGTSGRWGNEQFF
15	-	TRBD2	TRBV10-3	TRBJ2-2	TGTGCCATCAGTTATAGCGGGGGGGACACCGGGGAGCTGTTTTTT	CAISYSGGDTGELFF
14	-	-	TRBV7-3	TRBJ2-3	TGTGCCAGCAGCTTACTGGCTTACACAGATACGCAGTATTTT	CASSLLAYTDTQYF
12	-	-	TRBV12-3/TRBV12-4	TRBJ2-7	TGTGCCACCAGTCTGGACTCCTACGAGCAGTACTTC	CATSLDSYEQYF
14	many	-	TRBV4-2	TRBJ2-7	TGTGCCAGCAGCCAAGATAGAGACAGCTACGAGCAGTACTTC	CASSQDRDSYEQYF
13	many	TRBD1	TRBV28	TRBJ2-7	TGTGCCAGCAGTTGGGGACAGGGCTACGAGCAGTACTTC	CASSWGQGYEQYF
17	-	-	TRBV5-1	TRBJ2-7	TGCGCCAGCAGCTTGGACGAAATCCGGCCCACTCTCCGCGAGCAGTACTTC	CASSLDEIRPTLREQYF
13	many	-	TRBV12-3/TRBV12-4	TRBJ1-5	TGTGCCAGCAGTTTGGGGGTTGAACAGCCCCAGCATTTT	CASSLGVEQPQHF
13	many	-	TRBV12-3/TRBV12-4	TRBJ1-1	TGTGCCAGCAGTTTAATAATGAACACTGAAGCTTTCTTT	CASSLIMNTEAFF
14	few	-	TRBV27	TRBJ1-5	TGTGCCAGCCGAACAGGGTTAGGCAATCAGCCCCAGCATTTT	CASRTGLGNQPQHF
17	few	-	TRBV18	TRBJ1-6	TGTGCCAGCTCACCTAAACCTGGGGCAGGGAGGAATTCACCCCTCCACTTT	CASSPKPGAGRNSPLHF
13	many	-	TRBV12-3/TRBV12-4	TRBJ2-2	TGTGCCAGCAGCTCCCGCAAGACCGGGGAGCTGTTTTTT	CASSSRKTGELFF
15	few	TRBD2	TRBV20-1	TRBJ2-3	TGCAGTGCTAGGGTAGCGGGGGCGAAGAGAGATACGCAGTATTTT	CSARVAGAKRDTQYF
16	-	-	TRBV7-8	TRBJ2-5	TGTGCCAGCAGACCCCCGCGGAGGAAGGGGGTAGAGACCCAGTACTTC	CASRPPRRKGVETQYF
15	few	-	TRBV21-1	TRBJ2-7	TGTGCCAGCAGCAGAAGGGACAGACACTCCTACGAGCAGTACTTC	CASSRRDRHSYEQYF
16	-	TRBD2	TRBV6-5	TRBJ2-1	TGTGCCAGCAGTTACCCTGGACTAGCGCACTACAATGAGCAGTTCTTC	CASSYPGLAHYNEQFF
16	few	-	TRBV7-9	TRBJ1-5	TGTGCCAGCAGCTTCGCGGCTGACGGGTTCCATCAGCCCCAGCATTTT	CASSFAADGFHQPQHF
13	few	-	TRBV7-3	TRBJ2-7	TGTGCCAGCAGCTCGCAGGGCCCCTACGAGCAGTACTTC	CASSSQGPYEQYF
13	-	-	TRBV7-2	TRBJ1-4	TGTGCCAGCGGGAGGCAGGGTGGAGAAAAACTGTTTTTT	CASGRQGGEKLFF
15	few	-	TRBV9	TRBJ2-6	TGTGCCAGCAGCGTTGTTACGTCTGGGGCCAACGTCCTGACTTTC	CASSVVTSGANVLTF
16	-	TRBD1	TRBV25-1	TRBJ1-2	TGTGCCAGCAGTGAATACCCCGCTCGGGACAGAAATGGCTACACCTTC	CASSEYPARDRNGYTF
12	-	-	TRBV29-1	TRBJ1-5	TGCAGCATCATGGACAAAAATCAGCCCCAGCATTTT	CSIMDKNQPQHF
14	few	TRBD1	TRBV6-5	TRBJ2-3	TGTGCCAGCAGTTACTTCAAACAGGGGGATACGCAGTATTTT	CASSYFKQGDTQYF
14	few	-	TRBV6-2/TRBV6-3	TRBJ1-5	TGTGCCAGCAGTAACGCCAGGACTAAAGGGCCCCAGCATTTT	CASSNARTKGPQHF
17	-	TRBD1	TRBV20-1	TRBJ1-1	TGCAGTGCTAGGGGTTTGTCATCTTACAGGGGGCGTACTGAAGCTTTCTTT	CSARGLSSYRGRTEAFF
15	-	TRBD2	TRBV3-1	TRBJ2-1	TGTGCCAGCAGGGGGCGGGGGGGAGCAAACAATGAGCAGTTCTTC	CASRGRGGANNEQFF